This TCR beta chain was retrieved from a study of control samples from healthy donors and cancer patients. V gave up 0 bases and J gave up 1 base, with 7 bases separating them. CDR3 length: 14 residues. Germline V gene data show CDR1 as MNHEY and CDR2 as SVGAGI. TCRdb's copy holds only in-frame clones and misses some; the assay was immunoSEQ multiplex PCR. The table records about 58,000 clones, around 95% of them present only once. The sequence came from a man under 40 in good health. The V and J genes are TRBV6-5 and TRBJ2-7; D possibly corresponds to TRBD2 (5 bases). Material: blood. The CDR3 DNA reads TGTGCCAGCAGTTACTCGAGGGATTCCTACGAGCAGTACTTC. This translates into CASSYSRDSYEQYF.